This is a list of T cell receptor beta chains from one sample in a study of CD8+ T cells in alopecia areata. Profiling relied on immunoSEQ multiplex PCR, and the TCRdb table lists in-frame clones only, not all of them. The sample lists around 120,000 clones, 47% occurring once. Sequences were obtained from NKG2D-low CD8+ T cells sorted from blood. These receptors came from a human donor with alopecia areata. The CDR3 runs from the conserved cysteine through the conserved F or W. Each record gives: V gene, clone size, J gene, D gene, CDR3 protein, CDR3 DNA. D genes are given only for firm matches. Rows give clone size only sometimes, using once, few, many, or a class for an expanded clone.

TRBV6-5	NA	TRBJ2-1	TRBD2	CASSKQREGGYEQFF	TGTGCCAGCAGTAAGCAGCGGGAGGGCGGATATGAGCAGTTCTTC
TRBV29-1	NA	TRBJ1-2	NA	CSVAGDGNYGYTF	TGCAGCGTCGCTGGGGACGGCAACTATGGCTACACCTTC
TRBV29-1	few	TRBJ2-1	TRBD1	CSVEQGADNEQFF	TGCAGCGTTGAGCAGGGGGCCGACAATGAGCAGTTCTTC
TRBV28	NA	TRBJ2-5	NA	CASSPTGRETQYF	TGTGCCAGCAGTCCCACAGGGAGAGAGACCCAGTACTTC
TRBV29-1	NA	TRBJ2-3	NA	CSAPPTGLSTDTQYF	TGCAGCGCCCCCCCTACAGGGTTAAGCACAGATACGCAGTATTTT
TRBV7-2	NA	TRBJ2-1	NA	CASSLGSNEQFF	TGTGCCAGCAGCTTAGGTAGTAATGAGCAGTTCTTC
TRBV29-1	NA	TRBJ2-2	TRBD2	CSVLGLAGDSGELFF	TGCAGCGTCCTAGGACTAGCGGGAGATAGCGGGGAGCTGTTTTTT
TRBV5-8	few	TRBJ1-5	NA	CASSFEDQPQHF	TGTGCCAGCAGCTTCGAGGATCAGCCCCAGCATTTT
TRBV27	few	TRBJ2-1	NA	CASSLGQGNEQFF	TGTGCCAGCAGTTTAGGACAAGGCAATGAGCAGTTCTTC
TRBV7-9	few	TRBJ2-5	TRBD1	CASSSSPALGQYQETQYF	TGTGCCAGCAGCTCCTCCCCGGCTCTGGGACAGTACCAAGAGACCCAGTACTTC
TRBV30	NA	TRBJ2-7	NA	CAWSTLGGSYEQYF	TGTGCCTGGAGTACGCTCGGGGGATCCTACGAGCAGTACTTC
TRBV2	few	TRBJ2-7	TRBD2	CASGNGGRGHEQYF	TGTGCCAGCGGTAACGGCGGGAGAGGCCACGAGCAGTACTTC
TRBV29-1	few	TRBJ2-5	NA	CSVAGGTQKETQYF	TGCAGCGTTGCTGGCGGGACTCAGAAAGAGACCCAGTACTTC
TRBV29-1	NA	TRBJ1-2	NA	CSVEGSVGDLGYTF	TGCAGCGTTGAGGGTTCAGTAGGTGATCTTGGCTACACCTTC
TRBV9	NA	TRBJ2-1	NA	CASSPYMTLTDEQFF	TGTGCCAGCAGCCCATACATGACATTAACAGATGAGCAGTTCTTC
TRBV30	NA	TRBJ2-7	TRBD1	CAWTTGVGYEQYF	TGTGCCTGGACAACAGGGGTCGGCTACGAGCAGTACTTC
TRBV3-1/TRBV3-2	NA	TRBJ2-5	NA	CASGETQYF	TGTGCCAGTGGAGAGACCCAGTACTTC
TRBV29-1	NA	TRBJ1-2	NA	CSVGEDYYGYTF	TGCAGCGTTGGGGAAGATTACTATGGCTACACCTTC
TRBV29-1	few	TRBJ2-7	TRBD1	CSVEDTGQGVTYEQYF	TGCAGCGTTGAAGATACCGGGCAGGGGGTCACCTACGAGCAGTACTTC
TRBV29-1	NA	TRBJ2-7	TRBD1	CSAGGNEQYF	TGCAGCGCAGGGGGTAACGAGCAGTACTTC
TRBV13	NA	TRBJ2-5	NA	CASSQEYQETQYF	TGTGCCAGCAGCCAAGAGTACCAAGAGACCCAGTACTTC
TRBV29-1	few	TRBJ2-7	NA	CSVEESEQYF	TGCAGCGTTGAAGAGTCCGAGCAGTACTTC